This TCR beta chain was found in a study of breast tumors, draining lymph nodes, adjacent tissues. Findings of the study overall: The lymph node origin of tumor T cells was framed as consistent with a hypothesis, not demonstrated. Compared with basal-like, luminal-like tumors shared significantly more repertoire with nontumor tissue. Tumors had less TCR diversity than lymph nodes, more than nontumor tissue. Data fit most tumor T cells coming from lymph node, expanding in tumor.

This clonotype was detected only once. The antigen remains unidentified. TCRdb used MiXCR to reprocess the multiplex PCR reads, holding one entry per CDR3 protein. The sample contains over 100,000 distinct CDR3 sequences, under 25% of which appear only once. Losses at the gene ends were 4 bases for V and 7 bases for J; bases not matched to a gene: 5. This CDR3 comprises 13 residues. The germline V gene encodes CDR1 MDHEN and CDR2 SYDVKM. Axillary draining lymph nodes of breast cancer patients supplied the node samples. Material for sequencing was axillary lymph node tissue. The TCR was taken from a female donor with breast cancer. Some clones in this sample may be carry-over from other donors' samples. The V call is TRBV28, the J call TRBJ2-7; 9 bases agree with TRBD1. The CDR3 DNA is TGTGCCAGCAGTTCCCACGACAGGGGGGAGCAGTACTTC. Translated: CASSSHDRGEQYF.